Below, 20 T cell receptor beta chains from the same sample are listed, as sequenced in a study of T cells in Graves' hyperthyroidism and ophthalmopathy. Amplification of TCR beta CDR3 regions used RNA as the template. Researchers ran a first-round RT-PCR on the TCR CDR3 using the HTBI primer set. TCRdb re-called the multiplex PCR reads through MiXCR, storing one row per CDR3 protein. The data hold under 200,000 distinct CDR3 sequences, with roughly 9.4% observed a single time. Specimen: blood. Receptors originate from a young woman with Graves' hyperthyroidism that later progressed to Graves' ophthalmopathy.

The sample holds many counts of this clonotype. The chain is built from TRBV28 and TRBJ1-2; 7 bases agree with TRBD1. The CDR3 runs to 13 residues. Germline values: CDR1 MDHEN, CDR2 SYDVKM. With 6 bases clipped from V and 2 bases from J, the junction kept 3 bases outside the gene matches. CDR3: CASRQGQNYGYTF. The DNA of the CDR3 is TGTGCCAGCAGGCAGGGACAGAACTATGGCTACACCTTC.

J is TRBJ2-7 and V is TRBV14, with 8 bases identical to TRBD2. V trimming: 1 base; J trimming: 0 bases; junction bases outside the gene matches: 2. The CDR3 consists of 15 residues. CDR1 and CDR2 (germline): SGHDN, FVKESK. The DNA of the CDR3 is TGTGCCAGCAGCCAAGTGGGGACTAGCTCCTACGAGCAGTACTTC. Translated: CASSQVGTSSYEQYF. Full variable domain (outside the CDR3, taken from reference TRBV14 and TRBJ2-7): EAGVTQFPSHSVIEKGQTVTLRCDPISGHDNLYWYRRVMGKEIKFLLHFVKESKQDESGMPNNRFLAERTGGTYSTLKVQPAELEDSGVYFCASSQVGTSSYEQYFGPGTRLTVT.

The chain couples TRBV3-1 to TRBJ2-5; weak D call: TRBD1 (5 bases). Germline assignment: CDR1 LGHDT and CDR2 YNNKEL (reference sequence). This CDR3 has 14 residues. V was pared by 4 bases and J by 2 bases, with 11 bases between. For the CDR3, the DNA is TGTGCCAGCAGCCTCAGACAGCAACAAGAGACCCAGTACTTC. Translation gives CASSLRQQQETQYF.

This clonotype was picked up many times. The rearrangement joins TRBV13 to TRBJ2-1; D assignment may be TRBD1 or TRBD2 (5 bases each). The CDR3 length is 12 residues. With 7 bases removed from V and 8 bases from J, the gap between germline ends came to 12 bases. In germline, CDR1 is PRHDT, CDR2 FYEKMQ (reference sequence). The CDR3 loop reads CASTLGVYEQFF. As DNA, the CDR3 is TGTGCCAGCACCTTGGGGGTTTATGAGCAGTTCTTC.

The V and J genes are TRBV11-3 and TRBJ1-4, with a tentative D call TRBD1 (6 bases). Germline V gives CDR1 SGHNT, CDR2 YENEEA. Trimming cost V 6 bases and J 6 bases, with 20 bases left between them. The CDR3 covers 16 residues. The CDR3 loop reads CASRPNPSGDDEKLFF. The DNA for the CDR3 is TGTGCCAGCAGGCCAAACCCCTCAGGGGATGATGAAAAACTGTTTTTT.

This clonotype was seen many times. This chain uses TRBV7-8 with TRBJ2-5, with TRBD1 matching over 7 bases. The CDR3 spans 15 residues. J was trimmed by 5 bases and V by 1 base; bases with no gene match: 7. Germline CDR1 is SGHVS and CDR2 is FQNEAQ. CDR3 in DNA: TGTGCCAGCAGCTTAGAGACTACAGGGGTCGAGACCCAGTACTTC. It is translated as CASSLETTGVETQYF.

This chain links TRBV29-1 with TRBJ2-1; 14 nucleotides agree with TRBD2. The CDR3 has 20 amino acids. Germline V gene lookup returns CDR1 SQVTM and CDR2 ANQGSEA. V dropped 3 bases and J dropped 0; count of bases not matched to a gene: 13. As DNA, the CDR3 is TGCAGCGTTGAGTTCGGTGGACTAGCGGGAGGAAAAAGCTCCTACAATGAGCAGTTCTTC. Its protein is CSVEFGGLAGGKSSYNEQFF.

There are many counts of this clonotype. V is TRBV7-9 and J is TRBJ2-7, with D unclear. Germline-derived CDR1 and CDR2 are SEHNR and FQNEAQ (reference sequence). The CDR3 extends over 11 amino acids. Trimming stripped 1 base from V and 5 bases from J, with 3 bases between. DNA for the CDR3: TGTGCCAGCAGCTTAGAAGACGAGCAGTACTTC. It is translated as CASSLEDEQYF.

The CDR3 is CSARDKRGTQYF. CDR3 nucleotide sequence: TGCAGTGCTAGAGACAAAAGGGGTACGCAGTATTTT. This sequence joins TRBV20-1 and TRBJ2-3, with a weak D call TRBD1 (5 bases). This CDR3 region has 12 residues. Trimming took 0 bases from V and 8 from J, leaving 9 bases between them. In germline, CDR1 is DFQATT, CDR2 SNEGSKA (reference sequence).

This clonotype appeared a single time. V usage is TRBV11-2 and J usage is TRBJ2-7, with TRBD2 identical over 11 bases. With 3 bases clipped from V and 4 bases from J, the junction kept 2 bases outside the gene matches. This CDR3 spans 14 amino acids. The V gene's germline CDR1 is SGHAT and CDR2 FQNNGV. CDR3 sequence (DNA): TGTGCCAGCAGCTTTACTAGCGGGAGTTACGAGCAGTACTTC. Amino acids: CASSFTSGSYEQYF. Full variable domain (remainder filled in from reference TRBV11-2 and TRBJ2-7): EAGVAQSPRYKIIEKRQSVAFWCNPISGHATLYWYQQILGQGPKLLIQFQNNGVVDDSQLPKDRFSAERLKGVDSTLKIQPAKLEDSAVYLCASSFTSGSYEQYFGPGTRLTVT.

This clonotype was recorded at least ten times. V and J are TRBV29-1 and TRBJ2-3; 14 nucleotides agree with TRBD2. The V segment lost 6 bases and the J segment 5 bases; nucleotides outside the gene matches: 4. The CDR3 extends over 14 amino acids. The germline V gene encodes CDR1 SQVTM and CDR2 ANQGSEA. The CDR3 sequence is CSVTSGGAGDTQYF. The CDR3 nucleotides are TGCAGCGTGACTAGCGGGGGGGCCGGAGATACGCAGTATTTT.

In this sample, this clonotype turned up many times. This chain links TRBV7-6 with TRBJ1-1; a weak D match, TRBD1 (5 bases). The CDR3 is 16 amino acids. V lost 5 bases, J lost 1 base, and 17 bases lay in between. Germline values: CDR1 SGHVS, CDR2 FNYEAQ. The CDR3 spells CASSLETGLRNTEAFF. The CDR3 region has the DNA TGTGCCAGCAGCCTAGAAACAGGCTTACGGAACACTGAAGCTTTCTTT. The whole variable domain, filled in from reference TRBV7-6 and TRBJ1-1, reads GAGVSQSPRYKVTKRGQDVALRCDPISGHVSLYWYRQALGQGPEFLTYFNYEAQQDKSGLPNDRFSAERPEGSISTLTIQRTEQRDSAMYRCASSLETGLRNTEAFFGQGTRLTVV.

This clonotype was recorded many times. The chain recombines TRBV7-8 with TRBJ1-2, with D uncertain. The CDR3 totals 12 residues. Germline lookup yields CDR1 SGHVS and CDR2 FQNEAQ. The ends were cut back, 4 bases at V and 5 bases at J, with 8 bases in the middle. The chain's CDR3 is CASSSGEYGYTF. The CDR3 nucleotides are TGTGCCAGCAGCTCCGGAGAATATGGCTACACCTTC.

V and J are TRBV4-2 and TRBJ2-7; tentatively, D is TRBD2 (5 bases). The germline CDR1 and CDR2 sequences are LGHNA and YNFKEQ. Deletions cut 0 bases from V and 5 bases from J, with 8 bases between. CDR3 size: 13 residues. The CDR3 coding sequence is TGTGCCAGCAGCCAAGACAGGAGGAACGAGCAGTACTTC. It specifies CASSQDRRNEQYF.

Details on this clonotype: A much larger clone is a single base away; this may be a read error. The CDR3 bases are TGTGCCTGGAGTATCGGTCGAGGGTTATCGAACACCGGGGAGCTGTTTTTT. Protein sequence: CAWSIGRGLSNTGELFF. The chain employs TRBV30 and TRBJ2-2; TRBD2 might be the D (5 bases). The CDR3 is 17 residues long. CDR1 is GTSNPN and CDR2 is SVGIG in the germline V gene (reference sequence). Trimming cost V 2 bases and J 0 bases, with 16 bases left between them.

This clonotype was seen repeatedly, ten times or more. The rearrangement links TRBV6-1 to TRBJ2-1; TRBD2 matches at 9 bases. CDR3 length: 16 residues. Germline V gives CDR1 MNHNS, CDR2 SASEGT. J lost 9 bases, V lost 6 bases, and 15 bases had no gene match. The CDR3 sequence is CASRDSGRGWSGEQFF. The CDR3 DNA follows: TGTGCCAGCAGGGATAGCGGGAGAGGTTGGTCGGGTGAGCAGTTCTTC.

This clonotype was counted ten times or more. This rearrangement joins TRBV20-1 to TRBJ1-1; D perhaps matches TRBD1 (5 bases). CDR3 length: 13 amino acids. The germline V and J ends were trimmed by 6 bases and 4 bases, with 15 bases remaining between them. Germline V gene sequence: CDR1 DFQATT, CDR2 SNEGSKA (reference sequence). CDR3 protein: CSAFPVGGTEAFF. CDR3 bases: TGCAGTGCCTTCCCGGTGGGGGGCACTGAAGCTTTCTTT.

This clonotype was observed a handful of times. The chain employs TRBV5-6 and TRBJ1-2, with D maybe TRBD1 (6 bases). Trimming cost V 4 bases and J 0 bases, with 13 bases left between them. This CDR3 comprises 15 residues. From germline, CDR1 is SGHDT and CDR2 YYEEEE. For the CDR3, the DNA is TGTGCCAGCAGCATTCAGACAGGAACTAACTATGGCTACACCTTC. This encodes CASSIQTGTNYGYTF.

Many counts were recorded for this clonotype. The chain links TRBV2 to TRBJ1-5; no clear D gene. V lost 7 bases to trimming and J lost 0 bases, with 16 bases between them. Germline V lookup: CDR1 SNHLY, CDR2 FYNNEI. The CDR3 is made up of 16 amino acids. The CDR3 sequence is CASNNVQDYSNQPQHF. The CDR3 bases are TGTGCCAGCAATAACGTGCAGGATTATAGCAATCAGCCCCAGCATTTT.

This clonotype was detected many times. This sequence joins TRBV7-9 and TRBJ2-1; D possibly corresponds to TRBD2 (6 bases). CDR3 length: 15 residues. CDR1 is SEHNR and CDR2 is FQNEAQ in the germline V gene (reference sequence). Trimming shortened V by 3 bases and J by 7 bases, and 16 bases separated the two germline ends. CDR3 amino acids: CASSFGTSGGNEQFF. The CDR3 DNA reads TGTGCCAGCAGCTTCGGTACCTCCGGGGGTAATGAGCAGTTCTTC.